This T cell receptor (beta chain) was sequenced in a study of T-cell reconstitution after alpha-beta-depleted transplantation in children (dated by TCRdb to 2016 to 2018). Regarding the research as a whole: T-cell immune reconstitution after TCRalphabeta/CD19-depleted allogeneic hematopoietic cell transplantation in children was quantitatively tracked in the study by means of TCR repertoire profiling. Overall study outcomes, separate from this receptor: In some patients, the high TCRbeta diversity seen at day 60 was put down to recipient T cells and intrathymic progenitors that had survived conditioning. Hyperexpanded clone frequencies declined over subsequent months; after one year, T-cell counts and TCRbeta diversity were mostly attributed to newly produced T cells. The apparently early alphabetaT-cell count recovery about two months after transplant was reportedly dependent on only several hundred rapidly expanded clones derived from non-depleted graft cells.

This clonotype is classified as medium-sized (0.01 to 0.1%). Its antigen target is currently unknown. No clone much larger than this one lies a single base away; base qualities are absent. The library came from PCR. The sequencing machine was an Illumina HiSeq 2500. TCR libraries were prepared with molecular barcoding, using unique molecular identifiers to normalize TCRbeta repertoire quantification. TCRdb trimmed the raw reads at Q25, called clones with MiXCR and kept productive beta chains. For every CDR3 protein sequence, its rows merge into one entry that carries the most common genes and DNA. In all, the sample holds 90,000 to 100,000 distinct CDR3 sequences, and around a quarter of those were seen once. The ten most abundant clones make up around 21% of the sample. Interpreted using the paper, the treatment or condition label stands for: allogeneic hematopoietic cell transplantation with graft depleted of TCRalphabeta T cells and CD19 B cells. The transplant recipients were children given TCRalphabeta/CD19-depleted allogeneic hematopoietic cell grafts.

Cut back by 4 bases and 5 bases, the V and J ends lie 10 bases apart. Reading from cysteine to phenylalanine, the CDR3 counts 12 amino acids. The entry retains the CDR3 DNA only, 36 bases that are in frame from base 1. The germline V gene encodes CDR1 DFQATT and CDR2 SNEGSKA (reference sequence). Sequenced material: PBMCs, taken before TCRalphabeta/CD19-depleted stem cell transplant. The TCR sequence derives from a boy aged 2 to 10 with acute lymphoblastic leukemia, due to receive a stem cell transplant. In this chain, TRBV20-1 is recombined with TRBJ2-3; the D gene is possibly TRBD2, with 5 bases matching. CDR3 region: CSANEAGDTQYF. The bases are TGCAGTGCTAACGAGGCGGGAGATACGCAGTATTTT.